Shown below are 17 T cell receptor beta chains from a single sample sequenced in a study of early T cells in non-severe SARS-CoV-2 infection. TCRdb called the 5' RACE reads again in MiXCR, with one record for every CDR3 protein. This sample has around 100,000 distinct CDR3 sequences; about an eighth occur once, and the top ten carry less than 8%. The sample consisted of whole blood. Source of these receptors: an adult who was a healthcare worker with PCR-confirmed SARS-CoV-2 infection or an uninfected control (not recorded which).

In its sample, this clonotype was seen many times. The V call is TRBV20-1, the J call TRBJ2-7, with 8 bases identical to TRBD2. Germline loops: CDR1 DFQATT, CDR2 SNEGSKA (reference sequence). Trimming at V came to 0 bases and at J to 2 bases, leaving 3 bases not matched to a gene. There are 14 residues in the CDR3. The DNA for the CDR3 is TGCAGTGCTAGAGAAGGGACTAGTGCCTACGAGCAGTACTTC. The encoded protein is CSAREGTSAYEQYF.

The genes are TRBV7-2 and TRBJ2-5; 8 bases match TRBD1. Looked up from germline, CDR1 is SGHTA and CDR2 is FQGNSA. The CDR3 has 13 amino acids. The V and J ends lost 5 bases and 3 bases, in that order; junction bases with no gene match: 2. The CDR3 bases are TGTGCCAGCAGCGGACAGGGAGAAGAGACCCAGTACTTC. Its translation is CASSGQGEETQYF.

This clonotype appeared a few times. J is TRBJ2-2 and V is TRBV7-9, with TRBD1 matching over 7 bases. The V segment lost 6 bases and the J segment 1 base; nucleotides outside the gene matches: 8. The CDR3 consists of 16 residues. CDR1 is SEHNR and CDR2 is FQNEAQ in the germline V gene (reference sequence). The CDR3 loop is CASSSFRGRNTGELFF. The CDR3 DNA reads TGTGCCAGCAGTTCGTTCAGGGGGAGGAACACCGGGGAGCTGTTTTTT.

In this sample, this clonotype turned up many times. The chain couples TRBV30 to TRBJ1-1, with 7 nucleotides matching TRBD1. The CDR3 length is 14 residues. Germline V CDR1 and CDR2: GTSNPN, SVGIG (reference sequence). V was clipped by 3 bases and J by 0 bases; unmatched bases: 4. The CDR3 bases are TGTGCCTGGAGCCCGACAGGGTTGAACACTGAAGCTTTCTTT. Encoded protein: CAWSPTGLNTEAFF.

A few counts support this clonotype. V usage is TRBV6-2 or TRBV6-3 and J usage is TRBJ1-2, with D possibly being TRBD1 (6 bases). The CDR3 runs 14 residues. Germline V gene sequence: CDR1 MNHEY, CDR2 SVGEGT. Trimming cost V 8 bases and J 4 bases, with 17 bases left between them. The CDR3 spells CASYGQRISYGYTF. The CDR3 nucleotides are TGTGCCAGCTACGGACAGCGAATCTCCTATGGCTACACCTTC.

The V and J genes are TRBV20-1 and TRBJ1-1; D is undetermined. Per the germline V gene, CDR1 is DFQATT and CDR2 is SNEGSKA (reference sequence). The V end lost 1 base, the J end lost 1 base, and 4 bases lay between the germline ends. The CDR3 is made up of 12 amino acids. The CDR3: CSARVGNTEAFF. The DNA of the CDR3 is TGCAGTGCTAGAGTCGGGAACACTGAAGCTTTCTTT.

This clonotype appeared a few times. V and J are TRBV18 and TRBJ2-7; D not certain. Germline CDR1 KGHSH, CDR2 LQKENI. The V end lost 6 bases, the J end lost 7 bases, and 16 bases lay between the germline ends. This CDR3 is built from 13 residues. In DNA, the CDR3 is TGTGCCAGCTCCCCTTCGGGTCTGGGGGAGCAGTACTTC. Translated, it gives CASSPSGLGEQYF.

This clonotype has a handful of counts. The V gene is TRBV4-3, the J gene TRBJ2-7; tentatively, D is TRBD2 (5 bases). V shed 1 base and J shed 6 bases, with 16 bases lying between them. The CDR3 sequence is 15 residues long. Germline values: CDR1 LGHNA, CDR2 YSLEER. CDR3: CASSQVRSRGSEQYF. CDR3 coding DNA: TGCGCCAGCAGCCAAGTTAGAAGTCGGGGTAGCGAGCAGTACTTC.

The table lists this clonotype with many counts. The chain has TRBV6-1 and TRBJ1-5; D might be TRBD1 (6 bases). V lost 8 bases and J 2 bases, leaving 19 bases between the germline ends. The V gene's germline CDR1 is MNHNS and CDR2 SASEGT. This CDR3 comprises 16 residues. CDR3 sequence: CASLERIGGGNQPQHF. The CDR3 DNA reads TGTGCCAGCCTCGAACGGATAGGGGGTGGCAATCAGCCCCAGCATTTT.

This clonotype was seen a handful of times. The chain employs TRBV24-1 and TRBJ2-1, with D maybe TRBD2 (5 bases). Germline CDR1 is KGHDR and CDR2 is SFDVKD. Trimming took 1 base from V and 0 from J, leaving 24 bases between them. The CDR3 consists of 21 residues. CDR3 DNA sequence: TGTGCCACCAGTGATTTTGAGGGCGGCCCCGGCAAGCACAGCTCCTACAATGAGCAGTTCTTC. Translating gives CATSDFEGGPGKHSSYNEQFF.

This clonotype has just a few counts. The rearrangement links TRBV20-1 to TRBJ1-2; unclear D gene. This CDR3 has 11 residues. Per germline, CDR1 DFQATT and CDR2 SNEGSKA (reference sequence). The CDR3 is CTARANYGYTF. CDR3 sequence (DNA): TGCACCGCCCGGGCCAACTATGGCTACACCTTC.

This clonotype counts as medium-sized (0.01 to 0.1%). DNA for the CDR3: TGTGCCAGCAGCTTAGAGGCTAGCGGGAGGAGTGAGCAGTACTTC. Residues: CASSLEASGRSEQYF. This chain uses TRBV7-3 with TRBJ2-7; 11 bases are a match to TRBD2. With 2 bases clipped from V and 7 bases from J, the junction kept 7 bases outside the gene matches. This CDR3 spans 15 amino acids. Germline CDR1 and CDR2: SGHTA and FQGTGA.

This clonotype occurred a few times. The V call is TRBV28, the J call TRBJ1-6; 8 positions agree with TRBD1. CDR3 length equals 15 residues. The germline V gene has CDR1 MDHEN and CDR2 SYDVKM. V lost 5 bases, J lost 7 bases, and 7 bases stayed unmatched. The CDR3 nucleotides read TGTGCCAGCAGTCGGGGCAGGGGGCGAAATTCACCCCTCCACTTT. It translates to CASSRGRGRNSPLHF.

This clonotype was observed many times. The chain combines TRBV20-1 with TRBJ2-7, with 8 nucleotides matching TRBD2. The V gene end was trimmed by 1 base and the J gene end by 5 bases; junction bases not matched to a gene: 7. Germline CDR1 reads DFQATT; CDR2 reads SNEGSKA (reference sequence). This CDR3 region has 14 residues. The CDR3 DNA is TGCAGTGCTAGAGTCATGCGCGGGAGGAACGAGCAGTACTTC. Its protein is CSARVMRGRNEQYF.

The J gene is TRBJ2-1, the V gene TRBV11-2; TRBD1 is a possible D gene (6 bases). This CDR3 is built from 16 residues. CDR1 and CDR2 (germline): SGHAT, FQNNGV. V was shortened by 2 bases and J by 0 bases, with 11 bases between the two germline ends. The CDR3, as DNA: TGTGCCAGCAGCTTAAGATCGGACAGCTCCTACAATGAGCAGTTCTTC. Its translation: CASSLRSDSSYNEQFF. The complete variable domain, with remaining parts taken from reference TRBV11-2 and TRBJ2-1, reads EAGVAQSPRYKIIEKRQSVAFWCNPISGHATLYWYQQILGQGPKLLIQFQNNGVVDDSQLPKDRFSAERLKGVDSTLKIQPAKLEDSAVYLCASSLRSDSSYNEQFFGPGTRLTVL.

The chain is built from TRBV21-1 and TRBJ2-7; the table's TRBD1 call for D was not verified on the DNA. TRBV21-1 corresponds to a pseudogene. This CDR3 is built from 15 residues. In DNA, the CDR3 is TGTGCCAGCAGCGTCACAGCGCCCTTCACCTACGAGCAGTACTTC. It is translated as CASSVTAPFTYEQYF.

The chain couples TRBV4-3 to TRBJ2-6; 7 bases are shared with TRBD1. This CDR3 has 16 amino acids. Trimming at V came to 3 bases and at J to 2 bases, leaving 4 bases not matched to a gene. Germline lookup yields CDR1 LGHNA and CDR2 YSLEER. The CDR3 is CASSHYTGAGANVLTF. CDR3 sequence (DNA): TGCGCCAGCAGCCATTACACAGGGGCTGGGGCCAACGTCCTGACTTTC.